What follows describes a single T cell receptor beta chain. The antigen it binds to is not known. Within one base of it there is no much larger clone, and no base qualities were kept. This sample stems from a study of T cell responses to AZD1222 COVID-19 vaccine (TCRdb year 2021). For context, the study as a whole: AZD1222 recipients with second doses at about 4 weeks or about 12 weeks were pooled, because spike-specific TCR depth and breadth did not differ between schedules. TCR sequencing covered 230 or so trial participants: about 210 given two doses of AZD1222 and approximately 25 given two doses of MenACWY control vaccine. Trial participants were enrolled by age into 18-55, 56-69 and 70-plus year subgroups, with roughly 160, 29 and 62 TCR-sequenced participants respectively. The investigation overall reported the following: Because no samples from the day 14 peak response were available, repertoires could be characterized only after the peak T cell response. Participants were mostly white British, with more females than males. The authors suggested clonal diversity may have been underestimated. The vaccine-associated CD4 TCRs covered the entire spike protein, and the dominant responses fell in regions 160-218 and 743-854. The 56-69-year group was small, and its depth increase did not reach significance, likely because of low power. Only 5 to 7 AZD1222 recipients were SARS-CoV-2 seropositive at baseline, limiting conclusions about previously exposed vaccinees. Spike-specific TCR breadth and depth rose significantly after two AZD1222 doses compared with day 0 and with MenACWY recipients. Reportedly, close to half of the unique spike-specific TCRs recognized epitopes lying outside the regions that are mutated in the B.1.351 and B.1.1.7 variants.

The CDR3 regions of human TCRbeta chains were analyzed by immunosequencing. In the original analysis: TCRs in the repertoires were compared against a reference library of SARS-CoV-2-specific TCRs that had been generated with the MIRA antigen-specificity platform. Breadth was defined as the fraction of unique TCRs that were SARS-CoV-2-associated. Depth was defined as the fraction of total T cells that were SARS-CoV-2-associated. Each spike-specific TCR was assigned to its reactive spike region and to a CD4 or CD8 class using the MIRA data. Log10-transformed breadth and depth values were compared by one-way ANOVA with Sidak's multiple comparisons tests. Sourced from immuneACCESS, this table was stored by TCRdb with only in-frame sequences that have V and J called. A share of the clones is absent; for the studies checked, an unresolved V gene accounts for under half, and the remainder has no known explanation. The V and J calls and clone size were taken over from that table, and D and trimming were inferred from the DNA. This sample lists about 110,000 clones; 90% were detected once. Clones ranked in the top ten supply 5% to 5.5% of the sample.

Explained via the paper, the time point label denotes: baseline before first vaccination. The vaccinee samples were drawn from two UK trials, COV001 and COV002, one of which was a single-blind randomized controlled phase 2/3 trial testing AZD1222 (ChAdOx1 nCoV-19) in healthy adults. Trial participant PBMC samples were collected at day 0 and day 28 after the second dose for TCRbeta chain sequencing. From a lookup of the germline V gene, CDR1 and CDR2 are SGHRS and YFSETQ. The CDR3 runs 13 residues from the cysteine to the phenylalanine. Just CDR3 DNA is preserved here, 39 bases in frame from base 1. A distance of 7 bases separates the germline ends of V and J, which lose 0 bases and 7 bases respectively.

The rearrangement joined TRBV5-1 to TRBJ1-4; there is no confident call for the D gene. This receptor was taken from an adult in good health. Sequencing was performed on peripheral blood, taken on day 0 of AZD1222 vaccination. The bases are TGCGCCAGCAGCTTGGGAATACGTGAAAAACTGTTTTTT. The translation is CASSLGIREKLFF.